What follows are 7 T cell receptor beta chains derived from one specimen sequenced in a study of OX40 agonist ivuxolimab in advanced cancers. The data were produced by immunoSEQ multiplex PCR, yet TCRdb's version contains in-frame clones alone and is incomplete. The repertoire has approximately 68,000 clones, over 75% of them found once; the top ten carry approximately 0.94%. The sample consisted of CD4+ or CD8+ T cells sorted from blood, taken in a trial of the OX40 agonist ivuxolimab. The receptors were gathered from an adult with an advanced solid tumor such as melanoma, head and neck, liver or kidney cancer.

This clone was seen only once. V is TRBV7-8 and J is TRBJ1-1; 7 nucleotides line up with TRBD1. V lost 4 bases to trimming and J lost 1 base; unmatched junction nucleotides: 6. This CDR3 is 15 amino acids long. The germline gives CDR1 SGHVS, CDR2 FQNEAQ. CDR3 sequence: CASSSYRGKNTEAFF. The DNA of the CDR3 is TGTGCCAGCAGCTCTTACAGGGGCAAGAACACTGAAGCTTTCTTT.

The chain uses TRBV2 and TRBJ2-1; TRBD2 aligns across 9 bases. V lost 6 bases and J lost 6; bases outside the gene matches: 6. Germline loops: CDR1 SNHLY, CDR2 FYNNEI. This CDR3 spans 14 amino acids. CDR3 sequence (DNA): TGTGCCAGCAGCCCCGGGACTAGCTTCAATGAGCAGTTCTTC. Translation: CASSPGTSFNEQFF.

The genes are TRBV5-4 and TRBJ2-2, with D maybe TRBD1 (6 bases). Trimming took 0 bases from V and 6 from J, leaving 9 bases between them. Germline V CDR1 and CDR2: SGHNT, YYREEE (reference sequence). This CDR3 has 14 residues. The CDR3 loop is CASSLVGASGELFF. As DNA, the CDR3 is TGTGCCAGCAGCTTGGTGGGGGCCTCCGGGGAGCTGTTTTTT.

This chain links TRBV19 with TRBJ2-2, with TRBD2 identical over 13 bases. CDR3 size: 15 residues. The germline V gene encodes CDR1 LNHDA and CDR2 SQIVND (reference sequence). J lost 6 bases, V lost 5 bases, and 3 bases had no gene match. In DNA, the CDR3 is TGTGCCAGTAGTCGGGGACTAGCGGGACCCGGGGAGCTGTTTTTT. As protein: CASSRGLAGPGELFF.

The chain links TRBV18 to TRBJ2-5; possibly TRBD1 or TRBD2 for D (6 bases each). The CDR3 is 15 amino acids. With 3 bases removed from V and 4 bases from J, the gap between germline ends came to 15 bases. Germline CDR1 KGHSH, CDR2 LQKENI. CDR3 residues: CASSPGGSPGETQYF. The CDR3, as DNA: TGTGCCAGCTCACCGGGGGGCTCGCCGGGAGAGACCCAGTACTTC.

The genes are TRBV6-6 and TRBJ2-2; 9 bases align to TRBD2. CDR1 is MNHNY, CDR2 SVGAGI, per germline (reference sequence). The CDR3 sequence is 15 residues long. The junction had 8 bases not matched to a gene; V was cut back by 5 bases and J by 7 bases. CDR3 DNA: TGTGCCAGCAGTCAACGCGGGGGGGAAGGCGGGGAGCTGTTTTTT. This sequence encodes CASSQRGGEGGELFF.

This sequence joins TRBV14 and TRBJ2-7, with D perhaps TRBD1 or TRBD2 (6 bases each). Germline-derived CDR1 and CDR2 are SGHDN and FVKESK. This CDR3 is built from 15 residues. The ends were cut back, 0 bases at V and 6 bases at J, with 15 bases in the middle. The CDR3 DNA reads TGTGCCAGCAGCCAAGATCAGGGGAGGTCGGGCGAGCAGTACTTC. Residues: CASSQDQGRSGEQYF.